What follows is one T cell receptor beta chain and its context. The germline V gene encodes CDR1 LGHNA and CDR2 YNFKEQ. This CDR3 comprises 16 residues. V lost 1 base and J lost 5, with 14 bases in between. This sample is part of a study of blood T cell repertoires in COVID-19. Study-level background: Some COVID-19 samples were acute and others convalescent; all came from the United States, Italy and Spain.

In the source study's methods: By means of reference gene primer amplification, nucleated cell counts were estimated. Clones were read by immunoSEQ multiplex PCR, and TCRdb kept only the in-frame ones, dropping some. Clone size and the V and J calls come from that table; the DNA yielded D and trimming. The profile shows 10,000 or so clones, nearly 90% of them singletons. The source is a human donor in a cohort sampled during active COVID-19. Sequencing used peripheral blood. The genes are TRBV4-2 and TRBJ2-2; D is undetermined. The CDR3 nucleotides are TGTGCCAGCAGCCAAGTATCGCCCCCTAGGACCGGGGAGCTGTTTTTT. This encodes CASSQVSPPRTGELFF.